This T cell receptor beta chain was captured by sequencing in a study of blood T cell repertoires in COVID-19. The overall study: Nucleic acid was either cDNA or gDNA, and it came from T cells, B-cell-depleted T cells, or PBMCs.

Authors' analysis steps: Cell counts per sample came from amplifying reference gene primers. Sequencing used immunoSEQ multiplex PCR; TCRdb keeps in-frame clones, though not all of them. V and J calls and clone size come straight from that table; D and trimming were deduced from the DNA. Here the sample spans fewer than 150,000 clones, 84% being singletons. The CDR3 is made up of 14 amino acids. The V gene's germline CDR1 is LNHDA and CDR2 SQIVND (reference sequence). V was clipped by 1 base and J by 4 bases; unmatched bases: 0. Sequenced material: peripheral blood. The source of this sequence is a woman of 80 years or more in a cohort sampled during active or convalescent COVID-19. The V and J genes are TRBV19 and TRBJ1-2; TRBD1 aligns across 10 bases. In DNA, the CDR3 is TGTGCCAGTAGTATAGGGACAGGGGGCTATGGCTACACCTTC. Protein product: CASSIGTGGYGYTF.